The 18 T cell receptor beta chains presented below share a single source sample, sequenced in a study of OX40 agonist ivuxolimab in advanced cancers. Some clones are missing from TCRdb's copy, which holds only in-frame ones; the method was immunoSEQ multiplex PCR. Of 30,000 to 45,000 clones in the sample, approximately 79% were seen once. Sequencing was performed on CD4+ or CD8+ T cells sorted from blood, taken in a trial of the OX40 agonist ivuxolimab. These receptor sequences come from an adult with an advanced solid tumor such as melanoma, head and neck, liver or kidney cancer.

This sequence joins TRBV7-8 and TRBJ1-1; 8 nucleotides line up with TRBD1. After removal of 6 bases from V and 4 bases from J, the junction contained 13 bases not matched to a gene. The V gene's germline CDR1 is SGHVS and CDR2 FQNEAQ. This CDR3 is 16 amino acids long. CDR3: CASSSRQGARVTEAFF. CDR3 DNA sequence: TGTGCCAGCAGTTCAAGGCAGGGGGCGCGGGTCACTGAAGCTTTCTTT.

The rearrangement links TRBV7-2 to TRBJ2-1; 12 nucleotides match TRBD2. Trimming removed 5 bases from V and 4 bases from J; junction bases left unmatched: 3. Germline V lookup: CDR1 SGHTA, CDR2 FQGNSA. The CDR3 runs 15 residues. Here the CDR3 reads CASSRTSGVYNEQFF. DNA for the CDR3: TGTGCCAGCAGCCGGACTAGCGGGGTTTACAATGAGCAGTTCTTC.

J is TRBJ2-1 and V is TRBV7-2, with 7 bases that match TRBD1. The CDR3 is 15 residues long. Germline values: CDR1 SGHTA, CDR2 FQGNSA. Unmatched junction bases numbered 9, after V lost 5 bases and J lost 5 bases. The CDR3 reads CASSPRGLTNNEQFF. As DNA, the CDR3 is TGTGCCAGCAGCCCGAGGGGGCTTACAAACAATGAGCAGTTCTTC.

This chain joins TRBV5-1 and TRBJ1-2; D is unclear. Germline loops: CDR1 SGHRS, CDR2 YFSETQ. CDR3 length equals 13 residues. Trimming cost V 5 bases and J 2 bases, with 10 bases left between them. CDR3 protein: CASRTRENYGYTF. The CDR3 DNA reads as TGCGCCAGCAGAACGAGAGAGAACTATGGCTACACCTTC. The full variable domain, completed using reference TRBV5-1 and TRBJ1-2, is KAGVTQTPRYLIKTRGQQVTLSCSPISGHRSVSWYQQTPGQGLQFLFEYFSETQRNKGNFPGRFSGRQFSNSRSEMNVSTLELGDSALYLCASRTRENYGYTFGSGTRLTVV.

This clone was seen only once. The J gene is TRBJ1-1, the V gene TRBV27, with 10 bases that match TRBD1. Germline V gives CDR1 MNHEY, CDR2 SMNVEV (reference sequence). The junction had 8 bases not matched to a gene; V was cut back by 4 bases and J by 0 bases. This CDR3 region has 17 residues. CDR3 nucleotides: TGTGCCAGCAGTTCTCCTAGGACAGGGGGAATGAACACTGAAGCTTTCTTT. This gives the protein CASSSPRTGGMNTEAFF.

CDR3 residues: CATGRTAYNEQFF. DNA for the CDR3: TGTGCTACCGGACGGACGGCCTACAATGAGCAGTTCTTC. The chain employs TRBV6-1 and TRBJ2-1; D uncertain. The CDR3 spans 13 residues. Germline V gene lookup returns CDR1 MNHNS and CDR2 SASEGT.

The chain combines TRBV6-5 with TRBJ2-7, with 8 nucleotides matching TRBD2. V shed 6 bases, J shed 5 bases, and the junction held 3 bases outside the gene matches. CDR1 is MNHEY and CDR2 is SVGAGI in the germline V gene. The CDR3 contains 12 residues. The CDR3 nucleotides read TGTGCCAGCAGAGCGGGGGCCCACGAGCAGTACTTC. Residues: CASRAGAHEQYF.

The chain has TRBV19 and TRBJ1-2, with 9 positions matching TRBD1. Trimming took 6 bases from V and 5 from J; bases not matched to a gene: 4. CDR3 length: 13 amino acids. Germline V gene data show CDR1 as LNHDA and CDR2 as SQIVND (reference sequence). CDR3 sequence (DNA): TGTGCCAGTAGGGGACAGGGAGGATATGGCTACACCTTC. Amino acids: CASRGQGGYGYTF.

CDR3 nucleotide sequence: TGTGCCAGTAGTACAGGACAGGGACGAAGTACGCAGTATTTT. This encodes CASSTGQGRSTQYF. This chain joins TRBV19 and TRBJ2-3; 8 bases align to TRBD1. CDR3 length equals 14 residues. V trimming: 4 bases; J trimming: 8 bases; junction bases outside the gene matches: 8. Germline loops: CDR1 LNHDA, CDR2 SQIVND (reference sequence).

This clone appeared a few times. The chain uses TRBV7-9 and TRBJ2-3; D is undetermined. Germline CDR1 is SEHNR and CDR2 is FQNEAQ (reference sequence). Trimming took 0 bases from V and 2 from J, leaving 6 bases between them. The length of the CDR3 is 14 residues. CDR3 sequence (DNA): TGTGCCAGCAGCTTAGCTAGGGACACAGATACGCAGTATTTT. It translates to CASSLARDTDTQYF. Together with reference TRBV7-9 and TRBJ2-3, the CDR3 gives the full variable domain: DTGVSQNPRHKITKRGQNVTFRCDPISEHNRLYWYRQTLGQGPEFLTYFQNEAQLEKSRLLSDRFSAERPKGSFSTLEIQRTEQGDSAMYLCASSLARDTDTQYFGPGTRLTVL.

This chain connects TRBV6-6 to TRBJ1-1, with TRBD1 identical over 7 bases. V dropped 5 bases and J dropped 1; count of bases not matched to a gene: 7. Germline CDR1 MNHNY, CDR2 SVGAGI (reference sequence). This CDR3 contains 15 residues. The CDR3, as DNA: TGTGCCAGCAGTCGCAGACAGGGAGGGAACACTGAAGCTTTCTTT. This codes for CASSRRQGGNTEAFF.

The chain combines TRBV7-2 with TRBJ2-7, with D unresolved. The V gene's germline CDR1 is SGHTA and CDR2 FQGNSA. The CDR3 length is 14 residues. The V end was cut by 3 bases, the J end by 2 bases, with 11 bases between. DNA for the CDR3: TGTGCCAGCAGCTTCGGTGTGGCGACCTACGAGCAGTACTTC. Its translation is CASSFGVATYEQYF.

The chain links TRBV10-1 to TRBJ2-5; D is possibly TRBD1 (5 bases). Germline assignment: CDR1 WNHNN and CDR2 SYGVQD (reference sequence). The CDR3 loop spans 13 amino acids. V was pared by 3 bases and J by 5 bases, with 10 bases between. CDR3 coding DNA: TGCGCCAGCAGTGATCAACCAGGGGAGACCCAGTACTTC. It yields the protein CASSDQPGETQYF.

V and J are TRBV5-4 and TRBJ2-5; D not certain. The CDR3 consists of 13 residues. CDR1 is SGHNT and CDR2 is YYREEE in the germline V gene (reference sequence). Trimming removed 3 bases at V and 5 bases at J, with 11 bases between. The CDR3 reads CASSSDWAETQYF. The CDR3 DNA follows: TGTGCCAGCAGCTCCGACTGGGCTGAGACCCAGTACTTC. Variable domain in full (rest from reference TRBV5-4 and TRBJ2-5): ETGVTQSPTHLIKTRGQQVTLRCSSQSGHNTVSWYQQALGQGPQFIFQYYREEENGRGNFPPRFSGLQFPNYSSELNVNALELDDSALYLCASSSDWAETQYFGPGTRLLVL.

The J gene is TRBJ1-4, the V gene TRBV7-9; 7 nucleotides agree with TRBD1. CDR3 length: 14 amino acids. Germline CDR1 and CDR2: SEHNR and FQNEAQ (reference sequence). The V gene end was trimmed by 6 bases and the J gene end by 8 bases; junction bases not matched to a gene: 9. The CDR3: CASSSDREGEKLFF. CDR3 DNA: TGTGCCAGCAGTTCCGACAGGGAGGGAGAAAAACTGTTTTTT. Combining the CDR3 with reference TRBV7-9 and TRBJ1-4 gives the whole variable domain DTGVSQNPRHKITKRGQNVTFRCDPISEHNRLYWYRQTLGQGPEFLTYFQNEAQLEKSRLLSDRFSAERPKGSFSTLEIQRTEQGDSAMYLCASSSDREGEKLFFGSGTQLSVL.

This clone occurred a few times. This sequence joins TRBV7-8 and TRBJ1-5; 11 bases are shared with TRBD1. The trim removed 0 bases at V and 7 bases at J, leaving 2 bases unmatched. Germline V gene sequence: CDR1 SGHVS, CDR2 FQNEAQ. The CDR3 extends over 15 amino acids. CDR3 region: CASSLADRGHQPQHF. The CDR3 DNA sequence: TGTGCCAGCAGCTTAGCGGACAGGGGGCACCAGCCCCAGCATTTT.

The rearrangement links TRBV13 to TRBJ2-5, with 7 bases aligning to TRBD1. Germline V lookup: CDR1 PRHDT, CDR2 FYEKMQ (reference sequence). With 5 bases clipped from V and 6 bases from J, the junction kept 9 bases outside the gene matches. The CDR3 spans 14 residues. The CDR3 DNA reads TGTGCCAGCAGCCGACTCTTACAGGGGAAGACCCAGTACTTC. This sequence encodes CASSRLLQGKTQYF.

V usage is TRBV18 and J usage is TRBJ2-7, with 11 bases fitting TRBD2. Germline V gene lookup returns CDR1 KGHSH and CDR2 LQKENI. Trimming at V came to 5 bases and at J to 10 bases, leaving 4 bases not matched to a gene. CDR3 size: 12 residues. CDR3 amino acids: CASSVLAGDQYF. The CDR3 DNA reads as TGTGCCAGCTCAGTACTAGCGGGAGACCAGTACTTC.